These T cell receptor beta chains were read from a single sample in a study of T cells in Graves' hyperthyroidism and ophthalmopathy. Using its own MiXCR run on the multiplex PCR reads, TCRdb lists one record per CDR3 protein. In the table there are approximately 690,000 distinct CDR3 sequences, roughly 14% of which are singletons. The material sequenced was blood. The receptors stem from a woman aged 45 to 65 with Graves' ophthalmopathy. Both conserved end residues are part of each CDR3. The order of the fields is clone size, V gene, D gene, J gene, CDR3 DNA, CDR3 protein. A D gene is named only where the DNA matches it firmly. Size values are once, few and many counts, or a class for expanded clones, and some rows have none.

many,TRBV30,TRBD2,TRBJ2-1,TGTGCCTGGAACCTGGTCGGGCGGGGGGGTATTCAGTTCTTC,CAWNLVGRGGIQFF
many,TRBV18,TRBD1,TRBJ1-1,TGTGCCAGCTCAGAGAAGGACAGGATTCGAACTGAAGCTTTCTTT,CASSEKDRIRTEAFF
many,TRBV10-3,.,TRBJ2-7,TGTGCCATCAGTGAGCTCAGGGGATCCTACGAGCAGTACTTC,CAISELRGSYEQYF
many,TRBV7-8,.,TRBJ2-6,TGTGCCAGCAGACTAGGAACCTCTGGGGCCAACGTCCTGACTTTC,CASRLGTSGANVLTF
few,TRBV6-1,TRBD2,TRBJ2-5,TGTGCCAGCAGTATATCGACTAGCGGGAGTAGAGAGACCCAGTACTTC,CASSISTSGSRETQYF
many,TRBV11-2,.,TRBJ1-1,TGTGCCAGCAGCTTATGGGGGACGAACACTGAAGCTTTCTTT,CASSLWGTNTEAFF
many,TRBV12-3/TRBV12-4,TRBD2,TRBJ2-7,TGTGCCAGCAGTTTCAGCGGGGGCAACTACGAGCAGTACTTC,CASSFSGGNYEQYF
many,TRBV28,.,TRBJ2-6,TGTGCCAGCAGCTCAGACATTAATAGCTCTGGGGCCAACGTCCTGACTTTC,CASSSDINSSGANVLTF
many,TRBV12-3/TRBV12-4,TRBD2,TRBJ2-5,TGTGCCAGCAGTTTATTAGCGGGAGGGCCAGGGGTAGAGACCCAGTACTTC,CASSLLAGGPGVETQYF
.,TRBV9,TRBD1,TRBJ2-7,TGTGCCAGCAGCGTAGCGGGACAGCCCCACGGGCAGTACTTC,CASSVAGQPHGQYF
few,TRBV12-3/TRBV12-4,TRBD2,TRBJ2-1,TGTGCCAGCAGTTCGACTAGCGTCAGTGAGCAGTTCTTC,CASSSTSVSEQFF
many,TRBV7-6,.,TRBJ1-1,TGTGCCAGCAGCCCCACCGAGGCAGCTTACCCCGCTTGGGACACTGAAGCTTTCTTT,CASSPTEAAYPAWDTEAFF
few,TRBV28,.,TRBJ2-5,TGTGCCAGCAGTCTATATAGCGGATATTCGTACTTC,CASSLYSGYSYF
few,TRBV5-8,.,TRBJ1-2,TGTGCCAGCAGCCCATGGAGGAGGGAATCATACTATGGCTACACCTTC,CASSPWRRESYYGYTF
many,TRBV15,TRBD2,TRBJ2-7,TGTGCCACCAGCAGAGGACTAGCGGGAGGCTACGAGCAGTACTTC,CATSRGLAGGYEQYF
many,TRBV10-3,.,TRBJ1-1,TGTGCCATCAGTGACAACGTAGGTGTTCAAACGGACACTGAAGCTTTCTTT,CAISDNVGVQTDTEAFF
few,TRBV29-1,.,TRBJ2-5,TGCAGCGTGGCCACTAGCCAAGAGACCCAGTACTTC,CSVATSQETQYF
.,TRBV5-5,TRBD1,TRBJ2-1,TGTGCCAGCAGCTTACTGGGACAGGGCATGAGTGAGCAGTTCTTC,CASSLLGQGMSEQFF
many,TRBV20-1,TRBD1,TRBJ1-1,TGCAGTGCTACCAGACAGGGGCTTCGAGCTTTCTTT,CSATRQGLRAFF
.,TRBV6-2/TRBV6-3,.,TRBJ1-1,TGTGCCACCCAAGGGTTAAACACTGAAGCTTTCTTT,CATQGLNTEAFF
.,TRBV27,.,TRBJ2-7,TGTGCCAGCAGCGTCAGGGACACAACCTACGAGCAGTACTTC,CASSVRDTTYEQYF
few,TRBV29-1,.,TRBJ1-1,TGCAGCGTGCCCGACTCCACTGAAGCTTTCTTT,CSVPDSTEAFF
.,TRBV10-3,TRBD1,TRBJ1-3,TGTGCCATCAGTGAGGGGGACAGGGGCTCTGGAAACACCATATATTTT,CAISEGDRGSGNTIYF
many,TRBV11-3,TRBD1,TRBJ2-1,TGTGCCAGCAGCTATCGCCGGACAGGGGTCAATGAGCAGTTCTTC,CASSYRRTGVNEQFF
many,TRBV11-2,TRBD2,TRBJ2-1,TGTGCCAGCAGCTCAATACGGACAGCGGGAGCGTTTAATGAGCAGTTCTTC,CASSSIRTAGAFNEQFF
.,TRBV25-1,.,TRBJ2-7,TGTGCCAGCAGTATGGGACGGTCGTTTGATGAGCAGTACTTC,CASSMGRSFDEQYF
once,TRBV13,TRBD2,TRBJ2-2,TGTGCCAGCAGCTCCGGTCCTCTAGCGGGAGGTACCGGGGAGCTGTTTTTT,CASSSGPLAGGTGELFF
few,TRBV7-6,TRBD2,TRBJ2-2,TGTGCCAGCAGCAAACGACTAGCCCCCTACACCGGGGAGCTGTTTTTT,CASSKRLAPYTGELFF
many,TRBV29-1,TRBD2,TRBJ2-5,TGCAGCGTTTTAGCGGGAGTGACGCAAGAGACCCAGTACTTC,CSVLAGVTQETQYF
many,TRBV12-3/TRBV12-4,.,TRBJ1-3,TGTGCCAGCAGCCCCGGGGGAAACACCATATATTTT,CASSPGGNTIYF
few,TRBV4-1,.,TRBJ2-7,TGCGCCAGCAGCCAAGATATAGGCGGACGGTCCTACGAGCAGTACTTC,CASSQDIGGRSYEQYF
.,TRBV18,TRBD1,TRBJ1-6,TGTGCCAGCTCACTGACGGGGACAGGGGAGAATTCACCCCTCCGCTTT,CASSLTGTGENSPLRF
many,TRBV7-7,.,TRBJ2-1,TGTGCTAGCAGCAGAGAAGGTGATGATGAGCAGTTCTTC,CASSREGDDEQFF
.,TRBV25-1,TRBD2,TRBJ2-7,TGTGCCAGCAGTGATGGGGGCGGGAGGGTCTACGAGCAGTACTTC,CASSDGGGRVYEQYF
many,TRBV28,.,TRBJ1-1,TGTGCCAGCAGCGAGGACACTGAAGCTTTCTTT,CASSEDTEAFF
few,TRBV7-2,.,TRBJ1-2,TGTGCCAGCAGCTTCGGAGGGTTCTATGGCTACACCTTC,CASSFGGFYGYTF
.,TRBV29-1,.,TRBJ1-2,TGCAGCGTTGGGGTGACGATTGGCTATGGCTACACCTTC,CSVGVTIGYGYTF
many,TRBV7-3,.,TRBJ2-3,TGTGCCAGCAGCTTAAACTCGATGGATACGCAGTATTTT,CASSLNSMDTQYF
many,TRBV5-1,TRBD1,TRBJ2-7,TGCGCCAGCAGCTTGCCCGGGACAGGGAACGAGCAGTACTTC,CASSLPGTGNEQYF
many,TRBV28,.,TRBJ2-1,TGTGCCAGCAGTTTAATTGGCGGGGTTTACAATGAGCAGTTCTTC,CASSLIGGVYNEQFF
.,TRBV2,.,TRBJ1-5,TGTGCCAGCAACAGGCGTAATCAGCCCCAGCATTTT,CASNRRNQPQHF
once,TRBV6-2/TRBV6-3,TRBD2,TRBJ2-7,TGTGCCAGCAGCCTTTTCCCTCAGACTAGCGGATACTACGAGCAGTACTTC,CASSLFPQTSGYYEQYF
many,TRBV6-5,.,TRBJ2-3,TGTGCCAGCAGTTTACGGAGTATCACAGATACGCAGTATTTT,CASSLRSITDTQYF
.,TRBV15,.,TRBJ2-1,TGTGCCACCAGCTTGAACCGGGATCCGAGGAATGAGCAGTTCTTC,CATSLNRDPRNEQFF
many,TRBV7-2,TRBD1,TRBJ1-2,TGTGCCAGCAGCCAGACAGGGAGCTATGGCTACACCTTC,CASSQTGSYGYTF